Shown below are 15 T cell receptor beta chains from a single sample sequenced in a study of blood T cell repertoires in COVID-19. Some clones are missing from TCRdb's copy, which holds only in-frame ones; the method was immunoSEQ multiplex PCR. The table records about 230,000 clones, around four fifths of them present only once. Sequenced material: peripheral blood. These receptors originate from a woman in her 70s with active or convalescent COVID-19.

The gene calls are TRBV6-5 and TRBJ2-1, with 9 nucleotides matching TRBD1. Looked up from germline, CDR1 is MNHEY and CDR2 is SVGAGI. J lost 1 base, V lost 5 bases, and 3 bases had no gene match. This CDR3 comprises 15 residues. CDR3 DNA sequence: TGTGCCAGCAGTCCAGACAGGGGGTCCTACAATGAGCAGTTCTTC. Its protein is CASSPDRGSYNEQFF.

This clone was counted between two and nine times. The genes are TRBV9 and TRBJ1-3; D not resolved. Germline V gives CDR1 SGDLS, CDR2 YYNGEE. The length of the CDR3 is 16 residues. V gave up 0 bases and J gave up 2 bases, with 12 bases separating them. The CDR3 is CASSVAQVLTGNTIYF. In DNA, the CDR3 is TGTGCCAGCAGCGTAGCGCAGGTTTTAACTGGAAACACCATATATTTT.

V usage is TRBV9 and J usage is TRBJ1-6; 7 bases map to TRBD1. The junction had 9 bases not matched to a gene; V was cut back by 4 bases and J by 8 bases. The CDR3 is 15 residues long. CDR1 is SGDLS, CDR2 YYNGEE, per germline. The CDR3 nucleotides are TGTGCCAGCAGCCCTGAGGGGGCTGGAGATTCACCCCTCCACTTT. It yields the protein CASSPEGAGDSPLHF. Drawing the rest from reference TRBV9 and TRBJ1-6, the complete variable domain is DSGVTQTPKHLITATGQRVTLRCSPRSGDLSVYWYQQSLDQGLQFLIQYYNGEERAKGNILERFSAQQFPDLHSELNLSSLELGDSALYFCASSPEGAGDSPLHFGNGTRLTVT.

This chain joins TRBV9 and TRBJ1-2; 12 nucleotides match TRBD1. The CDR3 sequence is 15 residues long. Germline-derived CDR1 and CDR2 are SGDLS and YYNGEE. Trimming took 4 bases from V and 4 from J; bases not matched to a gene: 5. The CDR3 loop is CASSTGQGAVYGYTF. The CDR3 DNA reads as TGTGCCAGCAGCACGGGACAGGGGGCGGTCTATGGCTACACCTTC. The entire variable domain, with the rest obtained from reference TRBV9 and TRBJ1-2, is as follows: DSGVTQTPKHLITATGQRVTLRCSPRSGDLSVYWYQQSLDQGLQFLIQYYNGEERAKGNILERFSAQQFPDLHSELNLSSLELGDSALYFCASSTGQGAVYGYTFGSGTRLTVV.

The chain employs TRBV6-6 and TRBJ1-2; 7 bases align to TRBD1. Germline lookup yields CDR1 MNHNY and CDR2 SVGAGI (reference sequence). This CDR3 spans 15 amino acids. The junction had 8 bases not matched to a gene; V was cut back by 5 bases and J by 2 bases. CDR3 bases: TGTGCCAGCAGTGGGACGGGACAGCTGAACTATGGCTACACCTTC. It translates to CASSGTGQLNYGYTF.

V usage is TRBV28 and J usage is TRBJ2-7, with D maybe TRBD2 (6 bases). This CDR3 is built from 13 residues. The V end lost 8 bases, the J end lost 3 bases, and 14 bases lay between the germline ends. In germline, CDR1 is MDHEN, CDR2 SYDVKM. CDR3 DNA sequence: TGTGCCAGCCTATCCGGGACTGTCTACGAGCAGTACTTC. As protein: CASLSGTVYEQYF.

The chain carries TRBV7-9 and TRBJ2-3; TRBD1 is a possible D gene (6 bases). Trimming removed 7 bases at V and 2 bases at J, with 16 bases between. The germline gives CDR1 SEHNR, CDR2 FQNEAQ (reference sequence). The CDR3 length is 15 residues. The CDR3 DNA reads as TGTGCCAGCACCCCAGGGGCCCCTACCACAGATACGCAGTATTTT. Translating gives CASTPGAPTTDTQYF. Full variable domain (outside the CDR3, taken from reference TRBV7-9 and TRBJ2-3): DTGVSQNPRHKITKRGQNVTFRCDPISEHNRLYWYRQTLGQGPEFLTYFQNEAQLEKSRLLSDRFSAERPKGSFSTLEIQRTEQGDSAMYLCASTPGAPTTDTQYFGPGTRLTVL.

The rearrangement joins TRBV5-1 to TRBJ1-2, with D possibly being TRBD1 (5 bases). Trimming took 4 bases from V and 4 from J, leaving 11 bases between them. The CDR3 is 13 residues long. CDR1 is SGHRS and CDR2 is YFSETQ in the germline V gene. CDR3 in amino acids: CASSAAGTYGYTF. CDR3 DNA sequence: TGCGCCAGCAGCGCGGCGGGGACCTATGGCTACACCTTC.

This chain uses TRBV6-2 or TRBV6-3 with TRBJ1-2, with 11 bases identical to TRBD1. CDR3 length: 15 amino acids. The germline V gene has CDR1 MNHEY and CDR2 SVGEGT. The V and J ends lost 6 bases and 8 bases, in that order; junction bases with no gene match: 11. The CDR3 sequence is CASSPGTGGRRGYTF. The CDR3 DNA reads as TGTGCCAGCAGCCCCGGGACAGGGGGGCGACGAGGCTACACCTTC.

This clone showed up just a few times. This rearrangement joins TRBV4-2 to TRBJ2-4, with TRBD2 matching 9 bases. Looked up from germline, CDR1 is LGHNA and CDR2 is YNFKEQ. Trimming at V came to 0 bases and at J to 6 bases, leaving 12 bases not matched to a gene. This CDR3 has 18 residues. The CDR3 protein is CASSQEMGSGSIGNIQYF. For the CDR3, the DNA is TGTGCCAGCAGCCAAGAAATGGGTAGCGGGAGTATCGGAAACATTCAGTACTTC.

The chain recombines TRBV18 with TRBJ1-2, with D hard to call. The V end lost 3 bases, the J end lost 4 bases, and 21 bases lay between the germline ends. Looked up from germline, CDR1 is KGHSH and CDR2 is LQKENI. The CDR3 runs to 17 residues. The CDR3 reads CASSPLRALQEGYGYTF. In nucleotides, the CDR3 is TGTGCCAGCTCACCCCTCCGGGCTCTCCAAGAGGGCTATGGCTACACCTTC.

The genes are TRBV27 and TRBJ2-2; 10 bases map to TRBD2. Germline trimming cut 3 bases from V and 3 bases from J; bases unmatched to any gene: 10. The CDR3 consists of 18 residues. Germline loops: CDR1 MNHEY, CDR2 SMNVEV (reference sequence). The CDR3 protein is CASSFPSGRALDTGELFF. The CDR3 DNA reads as TGTGCCAGCAGTTTCCCGAGCGGGAGGGCCTTGGACACCGGGGAGCTGTTTTTT.

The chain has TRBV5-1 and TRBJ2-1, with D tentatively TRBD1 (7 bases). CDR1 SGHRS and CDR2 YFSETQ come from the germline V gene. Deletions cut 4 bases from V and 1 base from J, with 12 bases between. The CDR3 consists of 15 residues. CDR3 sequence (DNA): TGCGCCAGCAGCGGGCAGGGGGGTTCCTACAATGAGCAGTTCTTC. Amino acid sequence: CASSGQGGSYNEQFF.

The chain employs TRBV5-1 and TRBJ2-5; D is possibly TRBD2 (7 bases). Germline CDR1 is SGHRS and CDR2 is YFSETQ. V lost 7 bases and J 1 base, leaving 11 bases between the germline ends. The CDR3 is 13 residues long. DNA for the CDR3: TGCGCCAGCTCGGGGGGCAGCCAAGAGACCCAGTACTTC. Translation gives CASSGGSQETQYF.

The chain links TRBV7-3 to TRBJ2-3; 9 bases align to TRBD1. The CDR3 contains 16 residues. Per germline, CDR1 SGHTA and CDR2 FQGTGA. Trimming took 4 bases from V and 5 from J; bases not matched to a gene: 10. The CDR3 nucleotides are TGTGCCAGCAGCTCACTAACAGGGGGCGCGGGAGATACGCAGTATTTT. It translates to CASSSLTGGAGDTQYF.